The 20 T cell receptor beta chains reported below all come from one sample, sequenced in a study of shared clonotypes between healthy human individuals. Libraries were prepared by immunoSEQ multiplex PCR; TCRdb keeps only in-frame clonotypes and omits some of them. Of 650,000 to 750,000 clones in the sample, more than 70% were seen once. Sequencing input: memory CD4+ T cells sorted from blood. The subset was: CD45RA-negative fraction. The origin of the receptors is a woman aged 25 to 39 in good health.

This chain joins TRBV10-3 and TRBJ1-2; 7 bases are a match to TRBD1. Trimming at V came to 1 base and at J to 1 base, leaving 12 bases not matched to a gene. CDR1 and CDR2 from the germline V gene are ENHRY and SYGVKD. The CDR3 consists of 18 residues. CDR3 amino acids: CAISEFRSGGTINYGYTF. CDR3 in DNA: TGTGCCATCAGTGAGTTTCGGTCAGGGGGAACAATTAACTATGGCTACACCTTC.

The J gene is TRBJ1-5, the V gene TRBV19; 9 bases line up with TRBD1. Germline lookup yields CDR1 LNHDA and CDR2 SQIVND (reference sequence). V lost 6 bases, J lost 2 bases, and 14 bases stayed unmatched. The CDR3 contains 18 residues. Written as DNA, the CDR3 is TGTGCCAGTAGCACCACCGGCGGAGGGACAGGGCGCAATCAGCCCCAGCATTTT. Translated: CASSTTGGGTGRNQPQHF.

V is TRBV4-1 and J is TRBJ2-3; 7 bases map to TRBD1. This CDR3 contains 16 residues. Germline CDR1 MGHRA, CDR2 YSYEKL. Losses at the gene ends were 2 bases for V and 3 bases for J; bases not matched to a gene: 8. This chain's CDR3 is CASSQTQGIGTDTQYF. CDR3 bases: TGCGCCAGCAGCCAAACACAGGGGATCGGGACAGATACGCAGTATTTT.

The V and J genes are TRBV7-9 and TRBJ1-1; D gene uncertain. The CDR3 is made up of 15 amino acids. Trimming shortened V by 1 base and J by 0 bases, and 9 bases separated the two germline ends. The germline V gene encodes CDR1 SEHNR and CDR2 FQNEAQ (reference sequence). CDR3 sequence reads: CASSLGMGMNTEAFF. The CDR3 DNA reads TGTGCCAGCAGCTTAGGGATGGGGATGAACACTGAAGCTTTCTTT. Based on the CDR3 plus reference TRBV7-9 and TRBJ1-1, the full variable domain is DTGVSQNPRHKITKRGQNVTFRCDPISEHNRLYWYRQTLGQGPEFLTYFQNEAQLEKSRLLSDRFSAERPKGSFSTLEIQRTEQGDSAMYLCASSLGMGMNTEAFFGQGTRLTVV.

Only one count was recorded for this clone. The chain recombines TRBV2 with TRBJ2-1, with D uncertain. With 7 bases removed from V and 3 bases from J, the gap between germline ends came to 10 bases. The CDR3 spans 13 residues. CDR1 and CDR2 (germline): SNHLY, FYNNEI. CDR3 nucleotide sequence: TGTGCCAGCAATTCGGACGTCTACAATGAGCAGTTCTTC. Translating it yields CASNSDVYNEQFF.

V usage is TRBV6-6 and J usage is TRBJ2-3; 10 positions agree with TRBD2. Germline CDR1 and CDR2: MNHNY and SVGAGI (reference sequence). The CDR3 is 15 amino acids. J lost 5 bases, V lost 6 bases, and 8 bases had no gene match. The CDR3 loop reads CASRPSGSGGDTQYF. The CDR3 DNA follows: TGTGCCAGCAGGCCTAGCGGGAGCGGCGGAGATACGCAGTATTTT.

J is TRBJ1-1 and V is TRBV28, with TRBD1 as a possible D gene (5 bases). The CDR3 loop spans 17 amino acids. The V end lost 3 bases, the J end lost 6 bases, and 23 bases lay between the germline ends. The germline CDR1 and CDR2 sequences are MDHEN and SYDVKM. The CDR3, as DNA: TGTGCCAGCAGTTTGGGCCAGGGCAGGCGATCTTGGGCTGAAGCTTTCTTT. It yields the protein CASSLGQGRRSWAEAFF.

The chain couples TRBV28 to TRBJ2-1; D is uncertain. The CDR3 is made up of 13 amino acids. The ends were cut back, 5 bases at V and 10 bases at J, with 15 bases in the middle. The V gene's germline CDR1 is MDHEN and CDR2 SYDVKM. CDR3 sequence reads: CASSVSGSLEQFF. CDR3 coding DNA: TGTGCCAGCAGTGTCTCCGGTAGTTTAGAGCAGTTCTTC.

The V gene is TRBV5-1, the J gene TRBJ2-1, with 8 bases that match TRBD2. The CDR3 contains 15 residues. Per the germline V gene, CDR1 is SGHRS and CDR2 is YFSETQ. Trimming cost V 4 bases and J 2 bases; bases outside gene matches: 5. The CDR3: CASSTSGSAYNEQFF. The CDR3 DNA sequence: TGCGCCAGCAGCACAAGCGGGAGTGCCTACAATGAGCAGTTCTTC.

The gene calls are TRBV11-2 and TRBJ2-1, with 10 nucleotides matching TRBD2. Germline CDR1 reads SGHAT; CDR2 reads FQNNGV. The CDR3 length is 19 residues. V gave up 9 bases and J gave up 7 bases; unmatched junction bases: 24. This CDR3 reads CASGDKWARASGSENEQFF. The CDR3 DNA follows: TGTGCCAGTGGGGATAAGTGGGCTAGAGCTAGCGGGAGTGAAAATGAGCAGTTCTTC.

This clone appeared many times. This chain joins TRBV5-1 and TRBJ1-5, with D hard to call. The CDR3 loop spans 15 amino acids. The ends were cut back, 4 bases at V and 5 bases at J, with 16 bases in the middle. Germline CDR1 SGHRS, CDR2 YFSETQ. For the CDR3, the DNA is TGCGCCAGCAGCGTATTAGGACGGGGAGATCAGCCCCAGCATTTT. Protein: CASSVLGRGDQPQHF.

This rearrangement joins TRBV18 to TRBJ2-7, with 9 bases aligning to TRBD1. V dropped 8 bases and J dropped 3; count of bases not matched to a gene: 5. This CDR3 is 13 amino acids long. CDR1 is KGHSH, CDR2 LQKENI, per germline. In DNA, the CDR3 is TGTGCCAGCAACAGGGACAGGGACTACGAGCAGTACTTC. Translation gives CASNRDRDYEQYF.

The chain couples TRBV19 to TRBJ2-4, with no clear D. The CDR3 sequence is 11 residues long. V lost 2 bases, J lost 4 bases, and 0 bases lay in between. Germline CDR1 and CDR2: LNHDA and SQIVND (reference sequence). In DNA form, the CDR3 reads TGTGCCAGTAGTATAAAAAACATTCAGTACTTC. Translating it yields CASSIKNIQYF.

This clone has a handful of counts. The sample holds other DNA sequences that translate to the same CDR3. The V call is TRBV27, the J call TRBJ2-5, with a tentative D call TRBD1 (5 bases). The CDR3 is 13 amino acids. Germline CDR1 MNHEY, CDR2 SMNVEV (reference sequence). Trimming took 0 bases from V and 7 from J, leaving 9 bases between them. CDR3: CASSLSGLGTQYF. CDR3 DNA sequence: TGTGCCAGCAGTTTATCGGGGCTAGGGACCCAGTACTTC.

The V call is TRBV7-9, the J call TRBJ2-7, with 7 nucleotides matching TRBD2. With V trimmed by 5 bases and J by 3 bases, 16 bases remained unmatched. Germline V gives CDR1 SEHNR, CDR2 FQNEAQ (reference sequence). The CDR3 runs 17 residues. The CDR3 nucleotides are TGTGCCAGCAGCATCGAAACCGGGACTACGACGGACTACGAGCAGTACTTC. Its translation: CASSIETGTTTDYEQYF.

This clone has only a few counts. V usage is TRBV7-2 and J usage is TRBJ2-7, with 8 bases fitting TRBD1. V lost 1 base to trimming and J lost 7 bases; unmatched junction nucleotides: 6. The CDR3 runs 14 residues. Germline CDR1 reads SGHTA; CDR2 reads FQGNSA. CDR3 nucleotides: TGTGCCAGCAGCTTAGGACAGGGGTCCGGGGAGCAGTACTTC. Its translation: CASSLGQGSGEQYF.

The chain has TRBV5-1 and TRBJ2-3; D is undetermined. CDR3 length: 13 residues. V was cut by 0 bases and J by 8 bases, with 10 bases left in between. Per the germline V gene, CDR1 is SGHRS and CDR2 is YFSETQ. The CDR3 region has the DNA TGCGCCAGCAGCTTGGGCAGGTGGGGTACGCAGTATTTT. Amino acid sequence: CASSLGRWGTQYF.

About this clone itself: At the DNA level, this CDR3 is encoded by other sequences in the same sample as well. J is TRBJ2-7 and V is TRBV19, with D unclear. This CDR3 comprises 11 residues. In germline, CDR1 is LNHDA, CDR2 SQIVND (reference sequence). With 4 bases removed from V and 4 bases from J, the gap between germline ends came to 5 bases. The DNA for the CDR3 is TGTGCCAGTAGTAACTTATACGAGCAGTACTTC. As protein: CASSNLYEQYF.

V gene TRBV5-1 combines with J gene TRBJ1-1, with D possibly TRBD1 on 6 matching bases. CDR3 size: 13 residues. The V end was cut by 0 bases, the J end by 3 bases, with 6 bases between. Germline V gene lookup returns CDR1 SGHRS and CDR2 YFSETQ. CDR3 in amino acids: CASSLDRDTEAFF. CDR3 nucleotides: TGCGCCAGCAGCTTGGACAGGGACACTGAAGCTTTCTTT. Using reference TRBV5-1 and TRBJ1-1 for the parts outside the CDR3, the full variable domain is KAGVTQTPRYLIKTRGQQVTLSCSPISGHRSVSWYQQTPGQGLQFLFEYFSETQRNKGNFPGRFSGRQFSNSRSEMNVSTLELGDSALYLCASSLDRDTEAFFGQGTRLTVV.

There are a few counts of this clone. The V call is TRBV6-5, the J call TRBJ2-2; the D is unclear. CDR1 and CDR2 from the germline V gene are MNHEY and SVGAGI. The CDR3 is 14 amino acids. The V and J ends lost 4 bases and 1 base respectively, with 7 bases between them. This chain's CDR3 is CASSSTGNTGELFF. DNA for the CDR3: TGTGCCAGCAGTTCGACTGGGAACACCGGGGAGCTGTTTTTT.